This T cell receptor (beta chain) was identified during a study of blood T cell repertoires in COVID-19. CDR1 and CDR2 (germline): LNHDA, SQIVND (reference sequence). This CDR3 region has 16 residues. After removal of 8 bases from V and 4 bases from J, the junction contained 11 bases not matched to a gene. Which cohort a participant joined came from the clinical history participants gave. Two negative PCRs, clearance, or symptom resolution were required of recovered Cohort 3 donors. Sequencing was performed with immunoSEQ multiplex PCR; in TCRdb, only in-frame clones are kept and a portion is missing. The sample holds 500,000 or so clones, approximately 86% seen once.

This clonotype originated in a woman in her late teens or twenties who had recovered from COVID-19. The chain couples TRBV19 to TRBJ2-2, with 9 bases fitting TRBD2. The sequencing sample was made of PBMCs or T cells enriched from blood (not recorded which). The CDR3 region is CASQKQRGAFTGELFF. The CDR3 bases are TGTGCCAGTCAAAAACAGCGGGGGGCCTTCACCGGGGAGCTGTTTTTT.